These 5 T cell receptor beta chains were sequenced from one sample in a study of OX40 agonist ivuxolimab in advanced cancers. Here immunoSEQ multiplex PCR was the method, and the copy in TCRdb shows in-frame clones only, minus some. The sample carries about 100,000 clones, about 80% recorded once. This specimen was CD4+ or CD8+ T cells sorted from blood, taken in a trial of the OX40 agonist ivuxolimab. Every receptor here comes from an adult with an advanced solid tumor such as melanoma, head and neck, liver or kidney cancer.

CDR3: CASSLQLGETQYF. The CDR3 DNA reads TGTGCCAGCAGCTTGCAGCTCGGGGAGACCCAGTACTTC. The chain carries TRBV7-9 and TRBJ2-5; D gene ambiguous. From germline, CDR1 is SEHNR and CDR2 FQNEAQ (reference sequence). The CDR3 extends over 13 amino acids. The germline V and J ends were trimmed by 3 bases and 5 bases, with 10 bases remaining between them.

The rearrangement joins TRBV27 to TRBJ1-4; 10 nucleotides align to TRBD1. Germline values: CDR1 MNHEY, CDR2 SMNVEV (reference sequence). The CDR3 contains 16 residues. The V segment lost 4 bases and the J segment 2 bases; nucleotides outside the gene matches: 4. The CDR3 nucleotides read TGTGCCAGCAGTTCGGGACAGGGGCGCACTAATGAAAAACTGTTTTTT. Residues: CASSSGQGRTNEKLFF.

This clone has a single count. The rearrangement joins TRBV9 to TRBJ2-7, with a possible D match to TRBD1 (6 bases). The germline CDR1 and CDR2 sequences are SGDLS and YYNGEE. The length of the CDR3 is 14 residues. The germline V and J ends were trimmed by 0 bases and 4 bases, with 11 bases remaining between them. CDR3 DNA: TGTGCCAGCAGCGTAGCGGCAGGGGCTTACGAGCAGTACTTC. This gives the protein CASSVAAGAYEQYF.

This rearrangement joins TRBV4-2 to TRBJ1-1; tentatively, D is TRBD1 (5 bases). The CDR3 is 15 amino acids. Trimming stripped 0 bases from V and 2 bases from J, with 10 bases between. Germline CDR1 LGHNA, CDR2 YNFKEQ. CDR3 in DNA: TGTGCCAGCAGCCAAGAACCCAGGGAAAACACTGAAGCTTTCTTT. Translated: CASSQEPRENTEAFF.

The chain links TRBV7-9 to TRBJ1-2, with 8 bases identical to TRBD1. V shed 4 bases, J shed 3 bases, and the junction held 7 bases outside the gene matches. Germline CDR1 SEHNR, CDR2 FQNEAQ (reference sequence). This CDR3 has 15 residues. The CDR3 protein is CASSSWDRSDYGYTF. In nucleotides, the CDR3 is TGTGCCAGCAGCTCCTGGGACAGGTCTGACTATGGCTACACCTTC.